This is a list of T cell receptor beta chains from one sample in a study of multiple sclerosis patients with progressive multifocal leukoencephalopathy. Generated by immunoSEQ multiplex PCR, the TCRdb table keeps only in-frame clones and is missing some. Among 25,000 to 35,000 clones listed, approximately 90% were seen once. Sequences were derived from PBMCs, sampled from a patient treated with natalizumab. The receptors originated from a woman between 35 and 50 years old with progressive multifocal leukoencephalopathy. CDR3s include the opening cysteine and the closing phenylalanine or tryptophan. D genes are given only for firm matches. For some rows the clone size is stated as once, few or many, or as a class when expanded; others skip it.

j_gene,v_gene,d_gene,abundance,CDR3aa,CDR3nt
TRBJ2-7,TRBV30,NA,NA,CAWSGAYEQYF,TGTGCCTGGTCAGGGGCCTACGAGCAGTACTTC
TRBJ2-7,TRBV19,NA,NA,CASSMGGYYEQYF,TGTGCCAGTAGTATGGGGGGTTACTACGAGCAGTACTTC
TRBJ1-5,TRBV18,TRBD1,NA,CASSTGQWGNQPQHF,TGTGCCAGCTCAACGGGACAGTGGGGCAATCAGCCCCAGCATTTT
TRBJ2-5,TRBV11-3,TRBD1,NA,CASSSRTGGGQETQYF,TGTGCCAGCAGCTCCAGGACAGGGGGAGGGCAAGAGACCCAGTACTTC
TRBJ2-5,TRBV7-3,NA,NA,CASSLSGGETQYF,TGTGCCAGCAGCTTATCCGGCGGGGAGACCCAGTACTTC
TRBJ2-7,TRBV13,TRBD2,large,CASRASGVDEQYF,TGTGCCAGCAGAGCTAGCGGGGTAGACGAGCAGTACTTC
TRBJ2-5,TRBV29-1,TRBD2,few,CSVGLGVGGRETQYF,TGCAGCGTCGGGCTGGGAGTGGGGGGGAGAGAGACCCAGTACTTC
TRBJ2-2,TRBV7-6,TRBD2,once,CASTPGRANTGELFF,TGTGCCAGCACTCCCGGGAGGGCGAACACCGGGGAGCTGTTTTTT
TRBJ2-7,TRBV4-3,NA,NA,CASSQGRGPTYEQYF,TGCGCCAGCAGCCAAGGTCGGGGGCCGACCTACGAGCAGTACTTC
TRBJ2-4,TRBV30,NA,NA,CAWKENGNMEYF,TGTGCCTGGAAGGAAAATGGGAATATGGAGTACTTC
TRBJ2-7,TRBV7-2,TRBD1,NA,CASSPPTGAMYEQYF,TGTGCCAGCAGCCCACCGACAGGGGCAATGTACGAGCAGTACTTC
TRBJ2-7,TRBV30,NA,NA,CAWRGPGLYEQYF,TGTGCCTGGAGGGGGCCAGGTTTATACGAGCAGTACTTC
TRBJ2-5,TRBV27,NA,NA,CASSFSLYQETQYF,TGTGCCAGCAGTTTTAGTTTGTACCAAGAGACCCAGTACTTC
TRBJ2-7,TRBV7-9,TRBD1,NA,CASSSGQDKQYF,TGTGCCAGCAGCTCCGGACAGGATAAGCAGTACTTC
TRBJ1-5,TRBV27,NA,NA,CASSLPRDNSKVIPNQPQHF,TGTGCCAGCAGTTTACCTCGAGACAACTCAAAAGTTATTCCCAATCAGCCCCAGCATTTT
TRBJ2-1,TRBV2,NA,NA,CASSVQGNEQFF,TGTGCCAGCAGTGTCCAGGGTAATGAGCAGTTCTTC
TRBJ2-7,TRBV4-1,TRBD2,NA,CASRAGGTGEQYF,TGCGCCAGTCGCGCGGGAGGGACGGGCGAGCAGTACTTC
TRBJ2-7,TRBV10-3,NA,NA,CAISDEGPPYEQYF,TGTGCCATCAGTGATGAGGGCCCGCCCTACGAGCAGTACTTC
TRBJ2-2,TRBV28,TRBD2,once,CASSTGGADTGELFF,TGTGCCAGCAGTACGGGGGGTGCGGACACCGGGGAGCTGTTTTTT
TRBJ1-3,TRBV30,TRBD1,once,CAWGQGIGNTIYF,TGTGCCTGGGGACAGGGTATTGGAAACACCATATATTTT
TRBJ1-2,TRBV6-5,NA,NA,CASSYSGRATYGYTF,TGTGCCAGCAGTTACTCGGGCAGGGCCACCTATGGCTACACCTTC
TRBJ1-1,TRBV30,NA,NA,CAWSNAAQGEAFF,TGTGCCTGGAGTAACGCGGCCCAAGGTGAAGCTTTCTTT
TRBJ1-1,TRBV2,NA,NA,CASRGQGATEAFF,TGTGCCAGCAGAGGCCAGGGAGCCACTGAAGCTTTCTTT
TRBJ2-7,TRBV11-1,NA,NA,CASSPNRDEQYF,TGTGCCAGCAGCCCCAATCGGGACGAGCAGTACTTC
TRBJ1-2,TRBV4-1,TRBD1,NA,CASSQTGMSGGYTF,TGCGCCAGCAGCCAGACAGGGATGTCTGGGGGCTACACCTTC
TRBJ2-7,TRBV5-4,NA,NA,CASSLAVGDHYEQYF,TGTGCCAGCAGCTTGGCAGTAGGGGACCACTACGAGCAGTACTTC
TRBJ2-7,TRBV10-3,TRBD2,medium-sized,CAIGLAGAYEQYF,TGTGCCATCGGACTAGCGGGAGCCTACGAGCAGTACTTC
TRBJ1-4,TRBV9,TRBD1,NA,CASSSPGQGYEKLFF,TGTGCCAGCAGCTCACCGGGACAGGGGTATGAAAAACTGTTTTTT
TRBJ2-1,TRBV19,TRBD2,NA,CASSMWRGDHNEQFF,TGTGCCAGTAGTATGTGGCGGGGGGACCACAATGAGCAGTTCTTC
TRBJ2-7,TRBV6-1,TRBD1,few,CASRRGQGPYEQYF,TGTGCCAGCAGGAGGGGACAGGGCCCATACGAGCAGTACTTC
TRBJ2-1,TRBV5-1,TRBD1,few,CASSLTETGLSYNEQFF,TGCGCCAGCAGCTTAACGGAGACAGGGCTTTCCTACAATGAGCAGTTCTTC
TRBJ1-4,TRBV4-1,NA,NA,CASSRLGTLKGEKLFF,TGCGCCAGCAGCCGGCTAGGGACATTAAAGGGTGAAAAACTGTTTTTT
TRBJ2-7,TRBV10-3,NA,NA,CAIRGGAAGYVEQYF,TGTGCCATCAGAGGAGGGGCAGCGGGCTACGTTGAGCAGTACTTC
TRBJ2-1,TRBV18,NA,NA,CASSSRNLNNEQFF,TGTGCCAGCTCATCCCGGAATCTCAACAATGAGCAGTTCTTC
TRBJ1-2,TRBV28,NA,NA,CASSHRTDGYTF,TGTGCCAGCAGCCATCGGACAGATGGCTACACCTTC
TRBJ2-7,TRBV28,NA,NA,CASSLSRPEQYF,TGTGCCAGCAGTTTATCGAGACCCGAGCAGTACTTC
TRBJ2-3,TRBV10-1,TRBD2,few,CASSSGLAGAQDTQYF,TGCGCCAGCAGCTCCGGACTAGCGGGGGCCCAGGATACGCAGTATTTT
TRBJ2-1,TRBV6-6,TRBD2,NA,CASSQGASGAYNEQFF,TGTGCCAGCAGCCAAGGGGCTAGCGGAGCCTACAATGAGCAGTTCTTC
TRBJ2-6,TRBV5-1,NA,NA,CASSHVPGSGANVLTF,TGCGCCAGCAGCCATGTGCCGGGGTCCGGGGCCAACGTCCTGACTTTC
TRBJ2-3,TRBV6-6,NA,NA,CASSFDWQDTQYF,TGTGCCAGCAGTTTCGACTGGCAAGATACGCAGTATTTT
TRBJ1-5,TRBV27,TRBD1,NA,CASSFRGDQPQHF,TGTGCCAGCAGTTTCAGGGGGGATCAGCCCCAGCATTTT
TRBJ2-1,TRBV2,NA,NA,CASRITGEGNEQFF,TGTGCCAGCAGGATTACAGGGGAGGGCAATGAGCAGTTCTTC
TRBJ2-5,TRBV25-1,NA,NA,CASSETGQETQYF,TGTGCCAGCAGTGAGACGGGGCAAGAGACCCAGTACTTC
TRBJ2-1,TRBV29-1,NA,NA,CSVEAQPAGAIYNEQFF,TGCAGCGTTGAAGCCCAACCCGCGGGGGCGATATACAATGAGCAGTTCTTC
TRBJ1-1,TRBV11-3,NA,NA,CASSLGGWDTEAFF,TGTGCCAGCAGCTTAGGGGGCTGGGACACTGAAGCTTTCTTT
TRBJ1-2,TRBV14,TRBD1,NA,CASSQEAGGAYYGYTF,TGTGCCAGCAGCCAAGAGGCAGGGGGCGCATACTATGGCTACACCTTC